This TCR beta chain was captured in a study of cytomegalovirus exposure and HLA in healthy donors. The study, taken as a whole, reports: CMV serostatus was the only immune exposure information that was available. Confirmation in vitro established that a few CMV-associated chains were specific for CMV antigens.

Germline V gene sequence: CDR1 LGHNA, CDR2 YSLEER. V lost 1 base to trimming and J lost 5 bases, with 14 bases between them. The CDR3 is made up of 16 amino acids. Researchers ran the PCR with 60 Vbeta and 13 Jbeta primers. Measured with immunoSEQ multiplex PCR; TCRdb has only the in-frame clones, and not every one. The sample holds 170,000 or so clones, roughly four fifths seen once. Regarding this clone: The antigen is unknown.

The sample consisted of PBMCs. This chain joins TRBV4-3 and TRBJ2-2; the D gene is possibly TRBD1 (5 bases). This sequence was found in a man aged 50-60 years in good health and CMV-seronegative. CDR3 coding DNA: TGCGCCAGCAGCCAAGCTACCAGGGTAAATACCGGGGAGCTGTTTTTT. It encodes CASSQATRVNTGELFF.